These 24 T cell receptor beta chains were all obtained from the same sample, sequenced in a study of OX40 agonist ivuxolimab in advanced cancers. The method was immunoSEQ multiplex PCR; TCRdb's version includes in-frame clones alone and lacks a portion of them. In the table there are 95,000 to 150,000 clones, over 85% of which are singletons. Material: CD4+ or CD8+ T cells sorted from blood, obtained in a trial of the OX40 agonist ivuxolimab. Every receptor here comes from an adult with an advanced solid tumor such as melanoma, head and neck, liver or kidney cancer.

The V gene is TRBV27, the J gene TRBJ2-1; 8 bases match TRBD2. Germline V lookup: CDR1 MNHEY, CDR2 SMNVEV (reference sequence). The CDR3 sequence is 15 residues long. V trimming: 3 bases; J trimming: 0 bases; junction bases outside the gene matches: 1. CDR3 DNA: TGTGCCAGCAGTTTTAGCGGGATCTCCTACAATGAGCAGTTCTTC. Its protein product is CASSFSGISYNEQFF.

The chain recombines TRBV5-6 with TRBJ2-2, with TRBD1 as a possible D gene (5 bases). Germline-derived CDR1 and CDR2 are SGHDT and YYEEEE. This CDR3 region has 15 residues. The V gene lost 2 bases and the J gene lost 1 base, with 9 bases spanning the gap. The CDR3 DNA is TGTGCCAGCAGCTTCGACAGAGAGAACACCGGGGAGCTGTTTTTT. It translates to CASSFDRENTGELFF.

The gene calls are TRBV9 and TRBJ2-1; weak D call: TRBD1 (5 bases). V lost 4 bases to trimming and J lost 8 bases, with 13 bases between them. The CDR3 consists of 13 residues. Germline-derived CDR1 and CDR2 are SGDLS and YYNGEE. As DNA, the CDR3 is TGTGCCAGCAGCCTCACAGGATTCGATGAGCAGTTCTTC. It is translated as CASSLTGFDEQFF.

The chain is built from TRBV15 and TRBJ2-7, with a possible D match to TRBD1 (5 bases). CDR3 length: 15 amino acids. V was pared by 0 bases and J by 0 bases, with 9 bases between. The germline V gene has CDR1 LNHNV and CDR2 YYDKDF (reference sequence). CDR3 sequence: CATSRDRGNSYEQYF. The DNA for the CDR3 is TGTGCCACCAGCAGAGATAGGGGAAACTCCTACGAGCAGTACTTC.

The rearrangement links TRBV6-1 to TRBJ2-7; maybe TRBD1 (5 bases). Trimming left V 6 bases short and J 5 bases short, with 14 bases between. In germline, CDR1 is MNHNS, CDR2 SASEGT. The length of the CDR3 is 13 residues. DNA for the CDR3: TGTGCCAGCAGACTTTTCCAGGGCCACGAGCAGTACTTC. This gives the protein CASRLFQGHEQYF.

This clone appeared once. The V call is TRBV7-9, the J call TRBJ1-5; TRBD1 matches 7 bases. CDR3 length equals 12 residues. Per the germline V gene, CDR1 is SEHNR and CDR2 is FQNEAQ (reference sequence). With V trimmed by 5 bases and J by 7 bases, 2 bases remained unmatched. The CDR3 sequence is CASSRDRQPQHF. The DNA of the CDR3 is TGTGCCAGCAGCAGGGACAGACAGCCCCAGCATTTT.

This clone appeared once. J is TRBJ2-1 and V is TRBV28; TRBD2 aligns across 8 bases. Germline V gene data show CDR1 as MDHEN and CDR2 as SYDVKM. V was pared by 5 bases and J by 2 bases, with 8 bases of the junction left unmatched. The CDR3 has 16 amino acids. For the CDR3, the DNA is TGTGCCAGCAGTCCCTCCCTAGCGGGCCCCTACAATGAGCAGTTCTTC. This gives the protein CASSPSLAGPYNEQFF. The full variable domain, rest sourced from reference TRBV28 and TRBJ2-1, is DVKVTQSSRYLVKRTGEKVFLECVQDMDHENMFWYRQDPGLGLRLIYFSYDVKMKEKGDIPEGYSVSREKKERFSLILESASTNQTSMYLCASSPSLAGPYNEQFFGPGTRLTVL.

The rearrangement links TRBV7-3 to TRBJ2-2, with D tentatively TRBD2 (6 bases). CDR3 length: 19 residues. CDR1 is SGHTA, CDR2 FQGTGA, per germline. Trimming removed 5 bases at V and 4 bases at J, with 26 bases between. The CDR3, as DNA: TGTGCCAGCAGCCCAAAATTTATGCCGGGACGGGGGTTCACCGGGGAGCTGTTTTTT. Translation gives CASSPKFMPGRGFTGELFF. Variable domain in full (rest from reference TRBV7-3 and TRBJ2-2): GAGVSQTPSNKVTEKGKYVELRCDPISGHTALYWYRQSLGQGPEFLIYFQGTGAADDSGLPNDRFFAVRPEGSVSTLKIQRTERGDSAVYLCASSPKFMPGRGFTGELFFGEGSRLTVL.

This chain joins TRBV5-1 and TRBJ1-1; D is ambiguous. Germline CDR1 reads SGHRS; CDR2 reads YFSETQ. Trimming removed 8 bases from V and 1 base from J, with 12 bases in between. The CDR3 covers 13 residues. The CDR3 is CASKVPGNTEAFF. DNA for the CDR3: TGCGCCAGTAAAGTGCCGGGGAACACTGAAGCTTTCTTT.

The chain combines TRBV28 with TRBJ2-3, with D perhaps TRBD1 or TRBD2 (6 bases each). The V end was cut by 3 bases, the J end by 1 base, with 11 bases between. This CDR3 has 15 amino acids. Germline-derived CDR1 and CDR2 are MDHEN and SYDVKM. The CDR3 sequence: CASSLGGGGTDTQYF. As DNA, the CDR3 is TGTGCCAGCAGTTTGGGGGGCGGGGGCACAGATACGCAGTATTTT.

This clone was recorded once. The chain employs TRBV6-5 and TRBJ1-1; D is unclear. CDR3 size: 16 residues. The V gene lost 0 bases and the J gene lost 1 base, with 12 bases spanning the gap. The germline V gene encodes CDR1 MNHEY and CDR2 SVGAGI. The DNA of the CDR3 is TGTGCCAGCAGTTACTCCGGTGGAAGGAAGAACACTGAAGCTTTCTTT. Its protein is CASSYSGGRKNTEAFF.

CDR3 amino acids: CASSQDFQVLEAQYF. The CDR3 DNA is TGTGCCAGCAGCCAAGATTTTCAGGTTCTTGAGGCCCAGTACTTC. This rearrangement joins TRBV14 to TRBJ2-5; D is unclear. This CDR3 has 15 amino acids. V was pared by 0 bases and J by 9 bases, with 17 bases between. Germline CDR1 is SGHDN and CDR2 is FVKESK.

V usage is TRBV19 and J usage is TRBJ1-1, with D unclear. CDR1 LNHDA and CDR2 SQIVND come from the germline V gene (reference sequence). Trimming left V 5 bases short and J 8 bases short, with 18 bases between. This CDR3 is 14 amino acids long. The CDR3 nucleotides read TGTGCCAGTAGTCCGAACCGCGCTCCTGGAGAAGCTTTCTTT. As protein: CASSPNRAPGEAFF.

This clone appeared a single time. This chain uses TRBV11-2 with TRBJ2-1; D remains unclear. V was clipped by 1 base and J by 7 bases, with 8 bases between them. There are 13 residues in the CDR3. Looked up from germline, CDR1 is SGHAT and CDR2 is FQNNGV. This CDR3 is CASSLVAPNEQFF. The CDR3 DNA is TGTGCCAGCAGCTTAGTAGCCCCAAATGAGCAGTTCTTC.

Only one count was recorded for this clone. At one end the junction does not follow the germline gene, possibly because of a read error. The V call is TRBV28, the J call TRBJ2-5, with TRBD1 matching 11 bases. The germline V gene has CDR1 MDHEN and CDR2 SYDVKM. This CDR3 region has 15 residues. The CDR3 DNA reads TGTGCCAGCAGTCCCACCGGGACAGGGGGTAGACCTATGGACTTC. It codes for CASSPTGTGGRPMDF.

The V and J genes are TRBV11-3 and TRBJ2-3, with D unclear. The germline V gene encodes CDR1 SGHNT and CDR2 YENEEA. CDR3 size: 15 residues. Trimming shortened V by 5 bases and J by 2 bases, and 14 bases separated the two germline ends. This chain's CDR3 is CASSRTGLITDTQYF. For the CDR3, the DNA is TGTGCCAGCAGCCGAACCGGGCTCATCACAGATACGCAGTATTTT. Based on the CDR3 plus reference TRBV11-3 and TRBJ2-3, the full variable domain is EAGVVQSPRYKIIEKKQPVAFWCNPISGHNTLYWYLQNLGQGPELLIRYENEEAVDDSQLPKDRFSAERLKGVDSTLKIQPAELGDSAVYLCASSRTGLITDTQYFGPGTRLTVL.

The rearrangement joins TRBV27 to TRBJ2-2; D unresolved. Germline CDR1 MNHEY, CDR2 SMNVEV (reference sequence). Trimming pared 3 bases from V and 4 bases from J, leaving 9 bases between. The CDR3 sequence is 14 residues long. CDR3 nucleotide sequence: TGTGCCAGCAGTTTGGTGCGATTCACCGGGGAGCTGTTTTTT. It codes for CASSLVRFTGELFF.

J is TRBJ1-4 and V is TRBV9, with no clear D. With 4 bases removed from V and 0 bases from J, the gap between germline ends came to 7 bases. Germline CDR1 SGDLS, CDR2 YYNGEE. This CDR3 region has 14 residues. CDR3 protein: CASSYTSTNEKLFF. The CDR3 DNA reads as TGTGCCAGCAGCTACACCTCAACTAATGAAAAACTGTTTTTT.

The chain has TRBV7-3 and TRBJ2-5; 11 bases are shared with TRBD2. Germline trimming cut 0 bases from V and 2 bases from J; bases unmatched to any gene: 2. This CDR3 spans 16 amino acids. The germline V gene has CDR1 SGHTA and CDR2 FQGTGA. The CDR3 reads CASSLTLAGGQETQYF. The CDR3 nucleotides read TGTGCCAGCAGCTTAACGCTAGCGGGGGGACAAGAGACCCAGTACTTC.

This clone was detected only once. The genes are TRBV11-2 and TRBJ1-1; D remains unclear. From germline, CDR1 is SGHAT and CDR2 FQNNGV. V shed 4 bases and J shed 3 bases, with 6 bases lying between them. The CDR3 is 12 amino acids. CDR3 loop: CASSSADTEAFF. CDR3 nucleotide sequence: TGTGCCAGCAGCTCGGCTGACACTGAAGCTTTCTTT.

This clone appeared a single time. The chain has TRBV28 and TRBJ1-4, with D possibly being TRBD1 (5 bases). The ends were cut back, 2 bases at V and 5 bases at J, with 9 bases in the middle. The CDR3 extends over 14 amino acids. Germline lookup yields CDR1 MDHEN and CDR2 SYDVKM. This CDR3 is CASSLHQGNEKLFF. In DNA, the CDR3 is TGTGCCAGCAGTTTACATCAGGGAAATGAAAAACTGTTTTTT.

The chain has TRBV6-5 and TRBJ2-6; D might be TRBD2 (5 bases). There are 14 residues in the CDR3. Germline V gene data show CDR1 as MNHEY and CDR2 as SVGAGI. V was clipped by 7 bases and J by 8 bases, with 15 bases between them. CDR3 nucleotides: TGTGCCAGCATTGGCTCCAGGACTTCCAACGTCCTGACTTTC. Its translation: CASIGSRTSNVLTF.

This chain joins TRBV2 and TRBJ1-1, with D perhaps TRBD1 (6 bases). With 0 bases removed from V and 4 bases from J, the gap between germline ends came to 12 bases. Germline V gene data show CDR1 as SNHLY and CDR2 as FYNNEI. This CDR3 region has 15 residues. CDR3 protein: CASSEALQGTTEAFF. The CDR3 bases are TGTGCCAGCAGTGAAGCGTTACAGGGTACCACTGAAGCTTTCTTT.

This chain connects TRBV6-5 to TRBJ1-1; TRBD1 agrees at 9 bases. CDR1 is MNHEY and CDR2 is SVGAGI in the germline V gene. After removal of 5 bases from V and 0 bases from J, the junction contained 1 base not matched to a gene. The CDR3 covers 14 residues. CDR3 loop: CASSRDRVNTEAFF. The CDR3 DNA reads TGTGCCAGCAGTAGGGACAGGGTGAACACTGAAGCTTTCTTT.